This T cell receptor beta chain was captured in a study of long-term antiretroviral therapy in people with HIV. On this clone itself: Antigen: not known.

The assay used was immunoSEQ (version v3.0), run at survey level. TCRdb's copy holds only in-frame clones and misses some; the assay was immunoSEQ multiplex PCR. The sample shows about 21,000 clones, around nine tenths of them seen only once. General observations from the study: The study found that diversity rose after ART but stayed below transplant donor controls.

Researchers secured at least one pre-ART and at least two post-ART PBMC samples from each donor. Every specimen held between about 0.9-10 million cryopreserved PBMC. These were thawed and washed before DNA extraction. Deletions cut 3 bases from V and 4 bases from J, with 17 bases between. The CDR3 is made up of 16 amino acids. Germline loops: CDR1 SGHDN, CDR2 FVKESK. The TCR comes from a man aged 60 to 69 with HIV. The rearrangement joins TRBV14 to TRBJ2-3; D might be TRBD2 (5 bases). This specimen was unsorted PBMCs, taken 2.3 years after starting antiretroviral therapy. Here the CDR3 DNA reads TGTGCCAGCAGCCAGGCGGGTAATACGTTGGCAGATACGCAGTATTTT. Protein sequence: CASSQAGNTLADTQYF.